Each of the 14 T cell receptor beta chains below was sequenced from the same sample in a study of spatial heterogeneity in lung cancer. Using its own MiXCR run on the 5' RACE reads, TCRdb lists one record per CDR3 protein. The data contain 7,000 to 8,000 distinct CDR3 sequences, about 7% of them seen just once; the ten biggest clones take up roughly 80%. The time point is: sample taken at primary tumor resection. Specimen: PBMCs, collected at surgery. The receptors were gathered from a male donor with early-stage non-small cell lung cancer.

This clonotype was observed many times. CDR3 nucleotides: TGCAGCGTTGTTGGGCTCACGGGGAACACTGAAGCTTTCTTT. The encoded protein is CSVVGLTGNTEAFF. J is TRBJ1-1 and V is TRBV29-1; D gene uncertain. The CDR3 sequence is 14 residues long. Trimming shortened V by 4 bases and J by 1 base, and 13 bases separated the two germline ends. Per germline, CDR1 SQVTM and CDR2 ANQGSEA.

The sample holds many counts of this clonotype. The V call is TRBV4-3, the J call TRBJ2-2; TRBD1 might be the D (6 bases). This CDR3 is 16 amino acids long. Trimming took 4 bases from V and 2 from J, leaving 14 bases between them. Germline V gene data show CDR1 as LGHNA and CDR2 as YSLEER. CDR3 bases: TGCGCCAGCAGCCCCGGTTTGGGGGCCAACACCGGGGAGCTGTTTTTT. Protein: CASSPGLGANTGELFF.

This clonotype was seen repeatedly, ten times or more. The rearrangement links TRBV10-1 to TRBJ2-3; 10 bases fit TRBD1. The length of the CDR3 is 14 residues. Germline V CDR1 and CDR2: WNHNN, SYGVQD (reference sequence). The trim removed 6 bases at V and 4 bases at J, leaving 4 bases unmatched. CDR3 DNA: TGCGCCAGCAGGGGGGACAGGGGCGCAGATACGCAGTATTTT. It is translated as CASRGDRGADTQYF.

This clonotype rates as medium-sized. The chain recombines TRBV28 with TRBJ1-5, with D hard to call. The CDR3 is 12 residues long. Germline assignment: CDR1 MDHEN and CDR2 SYDVKM. Trimming pared 7 bases from V and 0 bases from J, leaving 4 bases between. CDR3 protein: CASNGSNQPQHF. CDR3 in DNA: TGTGCCAGCAACGGTAGCAATCAGCCCCAGCATTTT. Full variable domain (rest looked up from reference TRBV28 and TRBJ1-5): DVKVTQSSRYLVKRTGEKVFLECVQDMDHENMFWYRQDPGLGLRLIYFSYDVKMKEKGDIPEGYSVSREKKERFSLILESASTNQTSMYLCASNGSNQPQHFGDGTRLSIL.

This clonotype was picked up many times. The V call is TRBV6-1, the J call TRBJ1-1, with TRBD1 identical over 7 bases. Looked up from germline, CDR1 is MNHNS and CDR2 is SASEGT. V lost 5 bases, J lost 8 bases, and 14 bases stayed unmatched. The length of the CDR3 is 15 residues. The CDR3 reads CASSLPGRGRGEAFF. The CDR3 DNA reads TGTGCCAGCAGTCTTCCAGGGAGGGGGCGCGGAGAAGCTTTCTTT.

This clonotype came up many times. The chain employs TRBV7-8 and TRBJ2-3, with 11 bases fitting TRBD2. The CDR3 is 14 residues long. The trim removed 1 base at V and 9 bases at J, leaving 3 bases unmatched. Germline CDR1 reads SGHVS; CDR2 reads FQNEAQ. The chain's CDR3 is CASSLGTSGGTQYF. The DNA of the CDR3 is TGTGCCAGCAGCTTAGGCACTAGCGGGGGAACGCAGTATTTT.

There are many counts of this clonotype. This sequence joins TRBV6-6 and TRBJ1-6; 7 positions match TRBD1. CDR1 and CDR2 from the germline V gene are MNHNY and SVGAGI (reference sequence). V lost 5 bases to trimming and J lost 10 bases; unmatched junction nucleotides: 5. The CDR3 has 13 amino acids. The CDR3, as DNA: TGTGCCAGCAGTACAGGGGTAGGGTCACCCCTCCACTTT. As protein: CASSTGVGSPLHF.

This clonotype has a count of ten or more. The V and J genes are TRBV25-1 and TRBJ1-2; D is unclear. The CDR3 extends over 11 amino acids. Germline assignment: CDR1 MGHDK and CDR2 SYGVNS. Between the trimmed V and J ends, which lost 3 bases and 4 bases, there was a span of 3 bases. The CDR3 reads CASSDIYGYTF. In DNA form, the CDR3 reads TGTGCCAGCAGTGACATCTATGGCTACACCTTC.

This clonotype was counted at least ten times. The chain joins TRBV3-1 to TRBJ1-1; D remains ambiguous. Deletions cut 2 bases from V and 6 bases from J, with 13 bases between. Germline V gene data show CDR1 as LGHDT and CDR2 as YNNKEL (reference sequence). This CDR3 has 14 amino acids. CDR3 region: CASSQTTGFPEAFF. CDR3 DNA: TGTGCCAGCAGCCAAACTACGGGTTTCCCTGAAGCTTTCTTT.

This clonotype was detected ten times or more. The chain links TRBV24-1 to TRBJ2-7, with D perhaps TRBD1 (7 bases). The CDR3 contains 14 residues. Trimming left V 5 bases short and J 2 bases short, with 12 bases between. Germline V gene lookup returns CDR1 KGHDR and CDR2 SFDVKD. The CDR3 region has the DNA TGTGCCACCAGTGGGGGGGACAGAGCCTACGAGCAGTACGTC. It encodes CATSGGDRAYEQYV.

This clonotype has ten or more counts. The gene calls are TRBV28 and TRBJ2-1; possible D gene TRBD2, 7 bases. The ends were cut back, 6 bases at V and 10 bases at J, with 16 bases in the middle. Germline assignment: CDR1 MDHEN and CDR2 SYDVKM. The CDR3 totals 13 residues. The CDR3 bases are TGTGCCAGCAGCCTAGGGGGGGCAAAAGAGCAGTTCTTC. As protein: CASSLGGAKEQFF.

This clonotype was picked up many times. V gene TRBV11-3 combines with J gene TRBJ2-3, with TRBD2 matching over 7 bases. The V gene end was trimmed by 5 bases and the J gene end by 8 bases; junction bases not matched to a gene: 7. CDR1 is SGHNT, CDR2 YENEEA, per germline. The CDR3 runs to 13 residues. CDR3 coding DNA: TGTGCCAGCAGCATTACTAGCGAGCTTACGCAGTATTTT. Protein sequence: CASSITSELTQYF.

CDR3 nucleotides: TGTGCCAGCAGCCAAGGGACAGGAGCTAATGAAAAACTGTTTTTT. This translates into CASSQGTGANEKLFF. The V gene is TRBV3-1, the J gene TRBJ1-4; TRBD1 matches at 7 bases. This CDR3 is 15 amino acids long. From germline, CDR1 is LGHDT and CDR2 YNNKEL (reference sequence). The J segment lost 3 bases and the V segment lost 1 base, leaving 2 bases of the junction unmatched.

This clonotype was seen at least ten times. The rearrangement joins TRBV10-2 to TRBJ1-1, with TRBD1 identical over 8 bases. V shed 6 bases, J shed 7 bases, and the junction held 7 bases outside the gene matches. This CDR3 comprises 13 residues. Germline V CDR1 and CDR2: WSHSY, SAAADI. As DNA, the CDR3 is TGCGCCAGCAGGGTCGGACAGGGCCTTGAAGCTTTCTTT. This translates into CASRVGQGLEAFF.